The text below deals with one T cell receptor beta chain. Profiling relied on immunoSEQ multiplex PCR, and the TCRdb table lists in-frame clones only, not all of them. There are around 68,000 clones in the sample; around 86% occur only once, and approximately 0.39% lies in the top ten. The CDR3 sequence is 15 residues long. Germline V CDR1 and CDR2: SGHNT, YENEEA. With 5 bases removed from V and 2 bases from J, the gap between germline ends came to 15 bases. The data derive from a study of OX40 agonist ivuxolimab in advanced cancers. In the study overall: A partial response was reached by three patients: one with hepatocellular carcinoma and two with cutaneous melanoma.

This rearrangement joins TRBV11-3 to TRBJ2-5; D possibly corresponds to TRBD2 (6 bases). This clonotype was obtained from an adult with an advanced solid tumor such as melanoma, head and neck, liver or kidney cancer. The material sequenced was CD4+ or CD8+ T cells sorted from blood, taken in a trial of the OX40 agonist ivuxolimab. CDR3 in amino acids: CASSPMGREQETQYF. The CDR3 nucleotides read TGTGCCAGCAGCCCTATGGGGCGGGAACAAGAGACCCAGTACTTC.